This T cell receptor (beta chain) was found in a study of shared clonotypes between healthy human individuals. Points from the study as a whole: Blood was the only sampled material, and tissue repertoires likely differ. The naive CD4 repertoires of several donors were compared, and roughly 5.1% of clonotypes were shared.

There are 14 residues in the CDR3. V was shortened by 0 bases and J by 2 bases, with 9 bases between the two germline ends. Germline values: CDR1 SGHNT, CDR2 YYREEE (reference sequence). Terminally differentiated effector memory CD45RA+ cells were left out of the naive CD8 fraction, which was CD45RO-negative and positively selected for CCR7. On this clone itself: Its antigen is unknown.

An even split of each subset's genomic DNA across several immunoSEQ plates was performed. The method was immunoSEQ multiplex PCR; TCRdb's version includes in-frame clones alone and lacks a portion of them. The sample yields roughly 770,000 clones, about 96% seen once. The chain employs TRBV5-4 and TRBJ2-7; a weak D match, TRBD2 (5 bases). The source is a man aged 30 to 45 in good health. The source material was naive CD8+ T cells sorted from blood. Written as DNA, the CDR3 is TGTGCCAGCAGCTTGGCAACTAGGACCTACGAGCAGTACTTC. Protein: CASSLATRTYEQYF. The full variable domain, rest sourced from reference TRBV5-4 and TRBJ2-7, is ETGVTQSPTHLIKTRGQQVTLRCSSQSGHNTVSWYQQALGQGPQFIFQYYREEENGRGNFPPRFSGLQFPNYSSELNVNALELDDSALYLCASSLATRTYEQYFGPGTRLTVT.